These T cell receptor beta chains were read from a single sample in a study of T cells in Graves' hyperthyroidism and ophthalmopathy. TCRdb independently ran MiXCR on the multiplex PCR reads; one entry per CDR3 protein. The sample yields some 360,000 distinct CDR3 sequences, roughly 20% seen once. Source material: blood. These receptor sequences come from a woman in her thirties or forties with Graves' ophthalmopathy. Both conserved end residues are part of each CDR3. A D gene is named only where the DNA matches it firmly. Size tells how often a clone was seen (once, few, many) or the class of an expanded clone, and some rows leave it out.

d_call clone_size j_call v_call cdr3_aa cdr3_nt
TRBD1 many TRBJ2-2 TRBV6-5 CASSYYTGTGGPGELFF TGTGCCAGCAGCTACTACACCGGGACAGGGGGTCCCGGGGAGCTGTTTTTT
- many TRBJ2-5 TRBV30 CAWSGAGASGNRETQYF TGTGCCTGGAGTGGGGCGGGGGCGAGCGGGAATCGAGAGACCCAGTACTTC
- many TRBJ2-4 TRBV20-1 CSASESSAKNIQYF TGCAGTGCTAGTGAGAGCTCAGCCAAAAACATTCAGTACTTC
- many TRBJ1-2 TRBV12-3/TRBV12-4 CASSLQGGYGYTF TGTGCCAGCAGTTTGCAGGGTGGCTATGGCTACACCTTC
- many TRBJ2-7 TRBV6-5 CASSPLPRRSYEQYF TGTGCCAGCAGTCCCCTTCCCCGTAGGTCCTACGAGCAGTACTTC
- many TRBJ2-7 TRBV20-1 CSARDMGGSTYEQYF TGCAGTGCTAGAGATATGGGGGGTAGTACCTACGAGCAGTACTTC
TRBD2 many TRBJ2-5 TRBV20-1 CSARGGLATETQYF TGCAGTGCTAGGGGGGGACTAGCAACTGAGACCCAGTACTTC
- - TRBJ1-1 TRBV6-1 CASRHGGGRNTEAFF TGTGCCAGCAGACACGGGGGGGGCCGGAACACTGAAGCTTTCTTT
- many TRBJ2-2 TRBV11-2 CATNTGELFF TGTGCCACAAACACCGGGGAGCTGTTTTTT
TRBD1 many TRBJ1-5 TRBV4-1 CASSPGQGADYSNQPQHF TGCGCCAGCAGCCCCGGACAGGGGGCTGACTATAGCAATCAGCCCCAGCATTTT
- many TRBJ2-4 TRBV4-1 CASSQDPRNIQYF TGCGCCAGCAGCCAAGATCCTAGAAACATTCAGTACTTC
TRBD2 once TRBJ2-7 TRBV20-1 CSATISGLSSYEQYF TGCAGTGCTACGATTAGCGGGCTAAGCTCCTACGAGCAGTACTTC
- many TRBJ1-2 TRBV9 CASKGSYGYTF TGTGCCAGCAAGGGGTCCTATGGCTACACCTTC
TRBD1 few TRBJ2-7 TRBV4-1 CASSQLTGKNSYEQYF TGCGCCAGCAGCCAGCTGACAGGGAAAAACTCCTACGAGCAGTACTTC
- many TRBJ1-1 TRBV6-2/TRBV6-3 CASSSPRMRNTEAFF TGTGCCAGCAGTTCCCCACGCATGCGGAACACTGAAGCTTTCTTT
- many TRBJ2-7 TRBV6-5 CASSYSGSGNEQYF TGTGCCAGCAGTTACTCGGGATCCGGGAACGAGCAGTACTTC
- - TRBJ2-7 TRBV20-1 CSAELASAQYF TGCAGTGCTGAGCTAGCGTCGGCCCAGTACTTC
TRBD2 many TRBJ2-5 TRBV7-2 CASSLKAGGAQETQYF TGTGCCAGCAGCTTAAAGGCGGGAGGGGCCCAAGAGACCCAGTACTTC
- - TRBJ1-5 TRBV4-2 CASSRYRTQPQHF TGTGCCAGCAGCCGCTACAGGACACAGCCCCAGCATTTT
- - TRBJ1-1 TRBV6-2/TRBV6-3 CASSTETGNTEAFF TGTGCCAGCAGTACCGAAACAGGAAACACTGAAGCTTTCTTT
- many TRBJ2-2 TRBV2 CASSAPDIPLAATGELFF TGTGCCAGCAGTGCCCCTGATATACCGCTTGCGGCCACCGGGGAGCTGTTTTTT
TRBD2 many TRBJ2-7 TRBV19 CASSMQPPGSGRAFYEQYF TGTGCCAGTAGTATGCAACCCCCGGGTAGCGGGAGGGCCTTCTACGAGCAGTACTTC
TRBD1 many TRBJ2-6 TRBV10-3 CAISEGDRLLSGANVLTF TGTGCCATCAGTGAGGGGGACAGACTCCTCTCTGGGGCCAACGTCCTGACTTTC
- - TRBJ2-7 TRBV28 CASSSPGASSYEQYF TGTGCCAGCAGTTCGCCTGGGGCATCCTCCTACGAGCAGTACTTC
- many TRBJ2-5 TRBV7-3 CASSTDAGSQETQYF TGTGCCAGCAGCACCGACGCAGGGTCCCAAGAGACCCAGTACTTC
TRBD1 many TRBJ2-4 TRBV3-1 CASSRRTGGGNIQYF TGTGCCAGCAGCAGACGGACAGGGGGGGGAAACATTCAGTACTTC
- many TRBJ2-7 TRBV5-6 CASSLVLAAYEQYF TGTGCCAGCAGCTTGGTTCTAGCCGCCTACGAGCAGTACTTC
- many TRBJ1-2 TRBV4-3 CASSQDLGSMDYGYTF TGCGCCAGCAGCCAAGACCTGGGTTCCATGGACTATGGCTACACCTTC
- many TRBJ2-5 TRBV25-1 CASSIKRGQETQYF TGTGCCAGCAGTATTAAGAGGGGCCAAGAGACCCAGTACTTC